The TCR beta chain under discussion was sequenced for a study of blood T cell repertoires in COVID-19. Study-wide background: From the United States, Italy and Spain came samples of acute and convalescent COVID-19.

Profiled with immunoSEQ multiplex PCR; TCRdb holds only in-frame clones, not every one. Found here are 320,000 or so clones, 85% of them singletons; the top ten hold around 2%. The CDR3 has 17 amino acids. CDR1 and CDR2 from the germline V gene are MDHEN and SYDVKM. V was clipped by 3 bases and J by 6 bases; unmatched bases: 14. All enrollees were about 18 to 90 years old and from around 25 US areas. Allocation to cohorts depended on clinical history reported by the participants. Specimen: PBMCs or T cells enriched from blood (not recorded which). The V call is TRBV28, the J call TRBJ2-7; the match to TRBD2 covers 10 bases. This receptor was obtained from a woman aged 25-40 years who had been exposed to COVID-19. The CDR3 loop reads CASSLMQRGGQGGEQYF. CDR3 nucleotide sequence: TGTGCCAGCAGTTTGATGCAGCGGGGGGGCCAAGGAGGCGAGCAGTACTTC.